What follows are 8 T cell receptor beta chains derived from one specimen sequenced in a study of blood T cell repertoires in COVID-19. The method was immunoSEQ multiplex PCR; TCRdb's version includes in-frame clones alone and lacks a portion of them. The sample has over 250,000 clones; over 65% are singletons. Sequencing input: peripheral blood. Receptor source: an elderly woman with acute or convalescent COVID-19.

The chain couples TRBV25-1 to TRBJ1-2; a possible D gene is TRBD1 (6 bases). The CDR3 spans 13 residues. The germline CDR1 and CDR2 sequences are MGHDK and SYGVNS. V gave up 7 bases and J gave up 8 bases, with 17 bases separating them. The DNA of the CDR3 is TGTGCCAGCATGGAGGGGGGGAGTATAGGCTACACCTTC. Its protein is CASMEGGSIGYTF.

For the CDR3, the DNA is TGTGCCATTTCGACAGATTCTAACTATGGCTACACCTTC. It is translated as CAISTDSNYGYTF. This rearrangement joins TRBV2 to TRBJ1-2; maybe TRBD1 (5 bases). CDR1 SNHLY and CDR2 FYNNEI come from the germline V gene. Trimming pared 10 bases from V and 0 bases from J, leaving 12 bases between. The CDR3 spans 13 residues.

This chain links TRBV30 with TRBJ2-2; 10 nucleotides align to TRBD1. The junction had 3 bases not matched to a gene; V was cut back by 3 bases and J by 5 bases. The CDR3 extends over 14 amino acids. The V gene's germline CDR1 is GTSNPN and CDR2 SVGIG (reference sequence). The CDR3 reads CAWRRTGGTGELFF. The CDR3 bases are TGTGCCTGGAGGCGGACAGGGGGTACCGGGGAGCTGTTTTTT.

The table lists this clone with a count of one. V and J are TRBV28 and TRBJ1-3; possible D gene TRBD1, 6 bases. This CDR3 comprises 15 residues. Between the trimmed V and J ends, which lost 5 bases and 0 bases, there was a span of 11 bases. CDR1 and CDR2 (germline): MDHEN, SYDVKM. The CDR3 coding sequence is TGTGCCAGCAGTGGCGGACAGCTCTCTGGAAACACCATATATTTT. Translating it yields CASSGGQLSGNTIYF. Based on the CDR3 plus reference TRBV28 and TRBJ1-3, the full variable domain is DVKVTQSSRYLVKRTGEKVFLECVQDMDHENMFWYRQDPGLGLRLIYFSYDVKMKEKGDIPEGYSVSREKKERFSLILESASTNQTSMYLCASSGGQLSGNTIYFGEGSWLTVV.

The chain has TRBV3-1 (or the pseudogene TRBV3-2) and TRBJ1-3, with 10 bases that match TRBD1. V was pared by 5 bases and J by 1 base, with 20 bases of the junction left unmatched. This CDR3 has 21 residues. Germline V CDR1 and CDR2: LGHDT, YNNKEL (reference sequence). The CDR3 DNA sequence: TGTGCCAGCAGCTGGCTATCGGACAGGGGGGCCCCTACCACTTCTGGAAACACCATATATTTT. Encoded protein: CASSWLSDRGAPTTSGNTIYF.

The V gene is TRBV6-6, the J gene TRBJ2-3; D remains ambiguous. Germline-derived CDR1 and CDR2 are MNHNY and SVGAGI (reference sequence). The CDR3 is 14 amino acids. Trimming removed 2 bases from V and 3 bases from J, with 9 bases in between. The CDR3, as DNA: TGTGCCAGCAGTTACCCCCCCCAGACAGATACGCAGTATTTT. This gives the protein CASSYPPQTDTQYF.

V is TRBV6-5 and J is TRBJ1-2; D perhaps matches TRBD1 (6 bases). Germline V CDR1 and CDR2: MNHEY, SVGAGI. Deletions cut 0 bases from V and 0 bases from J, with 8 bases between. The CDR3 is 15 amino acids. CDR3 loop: CASSYSGGANYGYTF. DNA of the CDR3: TGTGCCAGCAGTTACTCTGGGGGCGCTAACTATGGCTACACCTTC.

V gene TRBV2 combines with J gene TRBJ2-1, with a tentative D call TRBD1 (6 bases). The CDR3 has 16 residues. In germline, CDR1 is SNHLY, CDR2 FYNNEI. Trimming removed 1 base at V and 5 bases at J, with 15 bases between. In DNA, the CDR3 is TGTGCCAGCAGTGAAGAGGGCAGGGGATTTAACAATGAGCAGTTCTTC. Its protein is CASSEEGRGFNNEQFF.